These 18 T cell receptor beta chains came from one sample sequenced in a study of blood T cell repertoires in COVID-19. Produced via immunoSEQ multiplex PCR; TCRdb's table is partial and in-frame only. The sample has 250,000 to 350,000 clones; roughly 86% are singletons. Sequencing was done on a sample of peripheral blood. Receptors were obtained from a woman aged 25 to 39 who had recovered from COVID-19.

The V call is TRBV10-2, the J call TRBJ1-2; D not resolved. The CDR3 spans 12 residues. The germline CDR1 and CDR2 sequences are WSHSY and SAAADI. The germline V and J ends were trimmed by 0 bases and 8 bases, with 7 bases remaining between them. CDR3 protein: CASSESGGGYTF. DNA for the CDR3: TGCGCCAGCAGTGAGTCTGGCGGAGGCTACACCTTC.

This chain joins TRBV7-3 and TRBJ2-2, with D tentatively TRBD1 (5 bases). CDR3 size: 16 residues. V lost 1 base to trimming and J lost 0 bases, with 9 bases between them. Germline V gene data show CDR1 as SGHTA and CDR2 as FQGTGA. The CDR3 nucleotides are TGTGCCAGCAGCTTAAGGGGCAAGTCGAACACCGGGGAGCTGTTTTTT. Its protein is CASSLRGKSNTGELFF.

The CDR3 DNA reads as TGTGCCAGCATCTACAGGGGAAAGAACTCTGGAAACACCATATATTTT. This sequence encodes CASIYRGKNSGNTIYF. The genes are TRBV6-6 and TRBJ1-3, with 7 bases identical to TRBD1. Per germline, CDR1 MNHNY and CDR2 SVGAGI (reference sequence). Trimming removed 7 bases from V and 0 bases from J; junction bases left unmatched: 9. The CDR3 runs 16 residues.

The rearrangement uses TRBV2 and TRBJ1-2; 9 nucleotides line up with TRBD1. V lost 2 bases to trimming and J lost 7 bases; unmatched junction nucleotides: 5. From germline, CDR1 is SNHLY and CDR2 FYNNEI. This CDR3 is built from 14 residues. In nucleotides, the CDR3 is TGTGCCAGCAGTGAATACCGGGACAGGGTTGGCTACACCTTC. This translates into CASSEYRDRVGYTF.

This chain connects TRBV11-2 to TRBJ2-5; 7 bases map to TRBD1. The CDR3 totals 16 residues. In germline, CDR1 is SGHAT, CDR2 FQNNGV. V trimming: 5 bases; J trimming: 1 base; junction bases outside the gene matches: 10. CDR3 region: CASSQWSGTAQETQYF. The DNA of the CDR3 is TGTGCCAGCAGCCAGTGGTCAGGGACAGCCCAAGAGACCCAGTACTTC. The variable domain in full, completed from reference TRBV11-2 and TRBJ2-5, reads EAGVAQSPRYKIIEKRQSVAFWCNPISGHATLYWYQQILGQGPKLLIQFQNNGVVDDSQLPKDRFSAERLKGVDSTLKIQPAKLEDSAVYLCASSQWSGTAQETQYFGPGTRLLVL.

This chain joins TRBV19 and TRBJ1-2; no clear D gene. The CDR3 has 13 residues. In germline, CDR1 is LNHDA, CDR2 SQIVND (reference sequence). Trimming left V 5 bases short and J 4 bases short, with 11 bases between. CDR3 protein: CASSGQALYGYTF. The CDR3, as DNA: TGTGCCAGTAGTGGGCAGGCTCTCTATGGCTACACCTTC.

The chain links TRBV5-4 to TRBJ2-5, with D hard to call. Per germline, CDR1 SGHNT and CDR2 YYREEE (reference sequence). The CDR3 spans 14 residues. Deletions cut 0 bases from V and 5 bases from J, with 11 bases between. The CDR3: CASSLGASLETQYF. In DNA, the CDR3 is TGTGCCAGCAGCTTGGGGGCGTCTCTGGAGACCCAGTACTTC. Supplemented by reference TRBV5-4 and TRBJ2-5, the full variable domain reads ETGVTQSPTHLIKTRGQQVTLRCSSQSGHNTVSWYQQALGQGPQFIFQYYREEENGRGNFPPRFSGLQFPNYSSELNVNALELDDSALYLCASSLGASLETQYFGPGTRLLVL.

The genes are TRBV19 and TRBJ2-3; D remains ambiguous. CDR1 LNHDA and CDR2 SQIVND come from the germline V gene (reference sequence). Trimming pared 0 bases from V and 6 bases from J, leaving 7 bases between. CDR3 length: 13 amino acids. The CDR3 is CASSIDTGDTQYF. Here the CDR3 DNA reads TGTGCCAGTAGTATAGATACCGGGGATACGCAGTATTTT.

This chain uses TRBV4-2 with TRBJ2-1; weak D call: TRBD2 (5 bases). From germline, CDR1 is LGHNA and CDR2 YNFKEQ. Trimming pared 8 bases from V and 3 bases from J, leaving 11 bases between. The CDR3 is 13 residues long. The CDR3 region has the DNA TGTGCCAGCGCCGGGAACCACTACAATGAGCAGTTCTTC. Amino acids: CASAGNHYNEQFF.

This clone has a single count. The chain employs TRBV6-5 and TRBJ2-7, with 9 bases fitting TRBD2. Germline V gene lookup returns CDR1 MNHEY and CDR2 SVGAGI. This CDR3 spans 16 amino acids. J lost 4 bases, V lost 0 bases, and 7 bases had no gene match. The CDR3 DNA follows: TGTGCCAGCAGTTACTCCGAGGGGACTAGCACGTACGAGCAGTACTTC. Translating it yields CASSYSEGTSTYEQYF.

This chain connects TRBV3-1 (or the pseudogene TRBV3-2) to TRBJ2-7; D is possibly TRBD2 (6 bases). The CDR3 is made up of 15 amino acids. From germline, CDR1 is LGHDT and CDR2 YNNKEL (reference sequence). Trimming pared 4 bases from V and 3 bases from J, leaving 16 bases between. The CDR3 protein is CASSPYLSSGYEQYF. The CDR3 DNA reads TGTGCCAGCAGCCCCTATCTCAGTAGCGGCTACGAGCAGTACTTC.

The chain couples TRBV14 to TRBJ2-1, with a possible D match to TRBD2 (7 bases). This CDR3 is built from 14 residues. Germline values: CDR1 SGHDN, CDR2 FVKESK. The V gene lost 1 base and the J gene lost 10 bases, with 14 bases spanning the gap. Here the CDR3 DNA reads TGTGCCAGCAGCCAAGGAGGGGGGGGCCTCGAGCAGTTCTTC. Translation gives CASSQGGGGLEQFF.

The genes are TRBV6-6 and TRBJ2-3, with 12 bases matching TRBD2. The CDR3 loop spans 16 amino acids. Germline-derived CDR1 and CDR2 are MNHNY and SVGAGI (reference sequence). V trimming: 6 bases; J trimming: 0 bases; junction bases outside the gene matches: 4. CDR3 coding DNA: TGTGCCAGCAGGTGGACTAGCGGGACAAGCACAGATACGCAGTATTTT. Protein product: CASRWTSGTSTDTQYF.

This chain uses TRBV24-1 with TRBJ2-2; 10 nucleotides match TRBD1. Losses at the gene ends were 4 bases for V and 0 bases for J; bases not matched to a gene: 4. This CDR3 comprises 17 residues. Germline V gives CDR1 KGHDR, CDR2 SFDVKD. The CDR3 nucleotides read TGTGCCACCAGTGAACATGGGACAGGGGCGAACACCGGGGAGCTGTTTTTT. This gives the protein CATSEHGTGANTGELFF.

This clone occurred once. The chain combines TRBV6-1 with TRBJ2-3; TRBD2 agrees at 12 bases. This CDR3 has 19 amino acids. The ends lost 1 base at V and 0 bases at J; junction bases unmatched: 8. The V gene's germline CDR1 is MNHNS and CDR2 SASEGT. CDR3 sequence: CASSEGGVTSGSSTDTQYF. Here the CDR3 DNA reads TGTGCCAGCAGTGAAGGGGGGGTGACTAGCGGGAGTAGCACAGATACGCAGTATTTT.

The chain recombines TRBV7-2 with TRBJ2-2, with no clear D. CDR3 size: 13 residues. Trimming cost V 5 bases and J 7 bases, with 11 bases left between them. Germline V gene lookup returns CDR1 SGHTA and CDR2 FQGNSA. CDR3 amino acids: CASSLLSDGELFF. In DNA, the CDR3 is TGTGCCAGCAGCCTACTGTCTGACGGGGAGCTGTTTTTT. Full variable domain (outside the CDR3, taken from reference TRBV7-2 and TRBJ2-2): GAGVSQSPSNKVTEKGKDVELRCDPISGHTALYWYRQSLGQGLEFLIYFQGNSAPDKSGLPSDRFSAERTGGSVSTLTIQRTQQEDSAVYLCASSLLSDGELFFGEGSRLTVL.

This sequence joins TRBV7-2 and TRBJ2-3; 14 positions agree with TRBD2. The ends lost 6 bases at V and 2 bases at J; junction bases unmatched: 1. The germline V gene has CDR1 SGHTA and CDR2 FQGNSA. The CDR3 covers 15 residues. CDR3 in amino acids: CASRGLAGATDTQYF. In nucleotides, the CDR3 is TGTGCCAGCAGGGGACTAGCGGGGGCCACAGATACGCAGTATTTT. The full variable domain, completed using reference TRBV7-2 and TRBJ2-3, is GAGVSQSPSNKVTEKGKDVELRCDPISGHTALYWYRQSLGQGLEFLIYFQGNSAPDKSGLPSDRFSAERTGGSVSTLTIQRTQQEDSAVYLCASRGLAGATDTQYFGPGTRLTVL.

This rearrangement joins TRBV19 to TRBJ2-5, with 9 nucleotides matching TRBD1. Germline V lookup: CDR1 LNHDA, CDR2 SQIVND (reference sequence). The length of the CDR3 is 14 residues. The J segment lost 4 bases and the V segment lost 4 bases, leaving 4 bases of the junction unmatched. The CDR3: CASSRGTGRETQYF. The CDR3 bases are TGTGCCAGTAGTAGGGGGACAGGGCGAGAGACCCAGTACTTC. The full variable domain, completed using reference TRBV19 and TRBJ2-5, is DGGITQSPKYLFRKEGQNVTLSCEQNLNHDAMYWYRQDPGQGLRLIYYSQIVNDFQKGDIAEGYSVSREKKESFPLTVTSAQKNPTAFYLCASSRGTGRETQYFGPGTRLLVL.